One and the same sample provided the 10 T cell receptor beta chains below, sequenced in a study of shared clonotypes between healthy human individuals. TCRdb's table, derived via immunoSEQ multiplex PCR, lists solely in-frame clones and lacks some. The sample has about 2.3 million clones; over 90% are singletons. Sequencing used naive CD4+ T cells from PBMCs. The subset: CD45RA+ positively selected. The receptors stem from a man between 18 and 29 years old in good health. Some clones in this sample may be carry-over from other donors' samples.

This clone was detected only once. The rearrangement uses TRBV4-1 and TRBJ2-2; D is unclear. Trimming shortened V by 0 bases and J by 0 bases, and 8 bases separated the two germline ends. The length of the CDR3 is 16 residues. Germline V gives CDR1 MGHRA, CDR2 YSYEKL. The CDR3 coding sequence is TGCGCCAGCAGCCAAGAATGGCCCGCGAACACCGGGGAGCTGTTTTTT. Residues: CASSQEWPANTGELFF.

This rearrangement joins TRBV5-1 to TRBJ2-1; D not resolved. CDR1 and CDR2 (germline): SGHRS, YFSETQ. Trimming left V 2 bases short and J 10 bases short, with 10 bases between. There are 12 residues in the CDR3. This chain's CDR3 is CASSFLSVEQFF. The DNA for the CDR3 is TGCGCCAGCAGCTTCCTCAGCGTAGAGCAGTTCTTC.

Of note for this clone: This sample includes further DNA sequences coding for the same CDR3. The V call is TRBV9, the J call TRBJ2-1, with unresolved D. The CDR3 has 12 amino acids. Trimming pared 2 bases from V and 9 bases from J, leaving 9 bases between. Looked up from germline, CDR1 is SGDLS and CDR2 is YYNGEE. As DNA, the CDR3 is TGTGCCAGCAGCGTGGAAGTGGGTGAGCAGTTCTTC. Amino acids: CASSVEVGEQFF.

This chain connects TRBV28 to TRBJ2-7; a weak D match, TRBD2 (5 bases). CDR1 is MDHEN and CDR2 is SYDVKM in the germline V gene. The CDR3 loop spans 15 amino acids. The V gene lost 7 bases and the J gene lost 6 bases, with 22 bases spanning the gap. Written as DNA, the CDR3 is TGTGCCAGCACCCCGAGAGGGTCGAGGGCCAGCGAGCAGTACTTC. Translated, it gives CASTPRGSRASEQYF.

V usage is TRBV5-1 and J usage is TRBJ2-1; possibly TRBD2 for D (7 bases). The CDR3 totals 16 residues. Trimming pared 2 bases from V and 4 bases from J, leaving 16 bases between. Germline V CDR1 and CDR2: SGHRS, YFSETQ. CDR3: CASSFQRGAGYNEQFF. CDR3 nucleotides: TGCGCCAGCAGCTTCCAACGGGGGGCTGGGTACAATGAGCAGTTCTTC.

Comment on this clone: The sample holds other DNA sequences that translate to the same CDR3. V usage is TRBV5-1 and J usage is TRBJ2-2; possibly TRBD2 for D (5 bases). V lost 0 bases and J lost 2, with 11 bases in between. Germline CDR1 reads SGHRS; CDR2 reads YFSETQ. The CDR3 runs 16 residues. DNA for the CDR3: TGCGCCAGCAGCTTGGGGGATCGGGGAAACACCGGGGAGCTGTTTTTT. The encoded protein is CASSLGDRGNTGELFF.

This clone was seen only a few times. This specimen includes other DNA sequences encoding the same CDR3. The chain combines TRBV30 with TRBJ1-5, with TRBD1 matching over 9 bases. The V gene's germline CDR1 is GTSNPN and CDR2 SVGIG (reference sequence). The CDR3 has 13 amino acids. The V gene end was trimmed by 2 bases and the J gene end by 5 bases; junction bases not matched to a gene: 1. CDR3 bases: TGTGCCTGGAGTCGGACAGGGGATCAGCCCCAGCATTTT. It specifies CAWSRTGDQPQHF.

The chain couples TRBV2 to TRBJ2-7, with D tentatively TRBD1 or TRBD2 (5 bases each). Germline V CDR1 and CDR2: SNHLY, FYNNEI. V gave up 6 bases and J gave up 0 bases, with 12 bases separating them. The CDR3 sequence is 14 residues long. This chain's CDR3 is CASSGTVSSYEQYF. The CDR3 nucleotides are TGTGCCAGCAGCGGGACCGTGAGCTCCTACGAGCAGTACTTC.

This sequence joins TRBV7-9 and TRBJ1-2; D remains ambiguous. The CDR3 consists of 14 residues. V lost 5 bases to trimming and J lost 8 bases, with 18 bases between them. Germline V gene lookup returns CDR1 SEHNR and CDR2 FQNEAQ (reference sequence). CDR3 region: CASSPGGWAPGYTF. CDR3 sequence (DNA): TGTGCCAGCAGCCCCGGAGGGTGGGCTCCCGGCTACACCTTC.

V usage is TRBV6-1 and J usage is TRBJ1-3; D unclear. Germline loops: CDR1 MNHNS, CDR2 SASEGT. V shed 5 bases and J shed 0 bases, with 11 bases lying between them. The CDR3 is 15 amino acids. The CDR3 is CASSLPPASGNTIYF. CDR3 DNA sequence: TGTGCCAGCAGTCTTCCCCCGGCCTCTGGAAACACCATATATTTT.